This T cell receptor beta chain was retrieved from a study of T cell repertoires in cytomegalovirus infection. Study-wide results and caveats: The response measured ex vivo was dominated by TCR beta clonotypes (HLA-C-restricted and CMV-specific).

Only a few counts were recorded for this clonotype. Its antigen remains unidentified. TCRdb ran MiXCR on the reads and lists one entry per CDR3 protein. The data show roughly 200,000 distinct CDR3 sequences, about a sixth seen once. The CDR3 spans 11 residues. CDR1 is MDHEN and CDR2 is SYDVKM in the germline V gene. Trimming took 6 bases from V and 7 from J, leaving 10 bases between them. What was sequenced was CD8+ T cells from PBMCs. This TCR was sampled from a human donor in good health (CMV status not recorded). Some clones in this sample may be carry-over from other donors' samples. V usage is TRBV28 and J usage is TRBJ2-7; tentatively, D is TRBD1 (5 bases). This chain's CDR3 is CASRAGYEQYF. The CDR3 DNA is TGTGCCAGCAGGGCAGGGTATGAGCAGTACTTC.